This T cell receptor (beta chain) was found in a study of cytomegalovirus exposure and HLA in healthy donors. Study results and caveats: The listing of 150 to 200 TCR beta chains classed them as cytomegalovirus-associated. In an earlier analysis, productive rearrangement rates for most beta V segments clustered near 87% or 30%. Common viral pathogens were later found to be apparently linked to several of the most significant clusters.

Trimming shortened V by 1 base and J by 7 bases, and 10 bases separated the two germline ends. Germline V gives CDR1 SGHTA, CDR2 FQGTGA. This CDR3 has 13 residues. This clone was detected only a few times. Its antigen remains unknown. Use of 60 Vbeta and 13 Jbeta primers characterized the PCR. Measured with immunoSEQ multiplex PCR; TCRdb has only the in-frame clones, and not every one. This table holds roughly 110,000 clones, roughly 68% found once. The source of this sequence is a woman in her 30s in good health and CMV-seronegative. Sample: PBMCs. This rearrangement joins TRBV7-3 to TRBJ1-1, with D possibly TRBD1 on 5 matching bases. This chain's CDR3 is CASSLKHTGEAFF. The DNA of the CDR3 is TGTGCCAGCAGCTTAAAGCATACAGGTGAAGCTTTCTTT.